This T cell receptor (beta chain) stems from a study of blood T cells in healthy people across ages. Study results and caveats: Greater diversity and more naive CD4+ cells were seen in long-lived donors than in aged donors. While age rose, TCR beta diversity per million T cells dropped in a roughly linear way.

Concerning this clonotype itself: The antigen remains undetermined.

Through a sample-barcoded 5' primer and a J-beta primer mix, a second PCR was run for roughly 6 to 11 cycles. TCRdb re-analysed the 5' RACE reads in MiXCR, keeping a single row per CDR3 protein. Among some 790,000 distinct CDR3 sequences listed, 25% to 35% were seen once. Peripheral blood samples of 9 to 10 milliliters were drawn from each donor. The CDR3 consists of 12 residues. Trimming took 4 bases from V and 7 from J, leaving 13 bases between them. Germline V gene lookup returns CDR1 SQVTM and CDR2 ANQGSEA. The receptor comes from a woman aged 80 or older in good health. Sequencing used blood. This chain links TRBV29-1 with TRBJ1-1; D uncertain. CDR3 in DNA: TGCAGCGTTGGCGCCCCGGGAAGTGAAGCTTTCTTT. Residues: CSVGAPGSEAFF.